One sample yielded the 27 T cell receptor beta chains listed below, sequenced in a study of spatial heterogeneity in lung cancer. In TCRdb, the 5' RACE reads were re-called with MiXCR into one record per CDR3 protein. The profile covers under 80,000 distinct CDR3 sequences, with 6.3% appearing a single time and 14% to 15% taken by the ten largest. Sample time point: sample taken at primary tumor resection. The starting material was PBMCs, obtained at surgery. The receptors shown here come from a female donor with early-stage non-small cell lung cancer.

The chain has TRBV3-1 and TRBJ2-1, with 7 bases aligning to TRBD2. CDR3 length equals 16 residues. After removal of 3 bases from V and 9 bases from J, the junction contained 14 bases not matched to a gene. The germline CDR1 and CDR2 sequences are LGHDT and YNNKEL (reference sequence). CDR3 DNA sequence: TGTGCCAGCAGCCACATAGGACTAGTCAGGGAGGGTGAGCAGTTCTTC. It codes for CASSHIGLVREGEQFF.

This clonotype appeared many times. This chain connects TRBV20-1 to TRBJ2-7, with 10 bases that match TRBD1. V was clipped by 3 bases and J by 3 bases; unmatched bases: 8. The CDR3 is made up of 15 amino acids. Per germline, CDR1 DFQATT and CDR2 SNEGSKA (reference sequence). The CDR3 bases are TGCAGTGCTAGGGAGGTAGACAGGGGGCACTACGAGCAGTACGTC. It specifies CSAREVDRGHYEQYV.

The sample holds many counts of this clonotype. The chain is built from TRBV27 and TRBJ2-5, with TRBD2 identical over 12 bases. V lost 5 bases, J lost 5 bases, and 18 bases stayed unmatched. CDR1 and CDR2 from the germline V gene are MNHEY and SMNVEV (reference sequence). This CDR3 is 19 amino acids long. The CDR3 nucleotides read TGTGCCAGCAGTCCCAGACAGGGGCGGCCTAGCGGGAGGGTGGAGACCCAGTACTTC. Amino acids: CASSPRQGRPSGRVETQYF.

This clonotype was seen a few times. V and J are TRBV27 and TRBJ1-2; weak D call: TRBD1 (6 bases). The germline V gene encodes CDR1 MNHEY and CDR2 SMNVEV (reference sequence). The CDR3 is 14 residues long. Trimming left V 2 bases short and J 4 bases short, with 11 bases between. The CDR3 sequence: CASSLNRATYGYTF. CDR3 DNA: TGTGCCAGCAGTTTAAACAGGGCGACCTATGGCTACACCTTC.

This clonotype was counted many times. This chain uses TRBV25-1 with TRBJ2-5; no clear D. The germline CDR1 and CDR2 sequences are MGHDK and SYGVNS. This CDR3 contains 11 residues. Deletions cut 8 bases from V and 0 bases from J, with 4 bases between. CDR3 coding DNA: TGTGCCAGCCGATACCAAGAGACCCAGTACTTC. It is translated as CASRYQETQYF.

This clonotype was counted ten times or more. The J gene is TRBJ2-7, the V gene TRBV13; 11 nucleotides align to TRBD1. This CDR3 spans 15 amino acids. With V trimmed by 4 bases and J by 2 bases, 4 bases remained unmatched. Per germline, CDR1 PRHDT and CDR2 FYEKMQ (reference sequence). This chain's CDR3 is CASSSRDRGTYEQYF. Written as DNA, the CDR3 is TGTGCCAGCAGCTCCCGGGACAGGGGGACCTACGAGCAGTACTTC.

On this clonotype: At one boundary the junction diverges from the germline segment, which might be a read error. This chain uses TRBV19 with TRBJ1-5; 7 nucleotides align to TRBD1. The CDR3 length is 15 residues. Per germline, CDR1 LNHDA and CDR2 SQIVND (reference sequence). For the CDR3, the DNA is TGTGCAAGTAGTGTATCGAGACAGGGAGGCCAGCCCCAGCATTTT. It encodes CASSVSRQGGQPQHF.

The table lists this clonotype with many counts. V gene TRBV14 combines with J gene TRBJ2-2, with 8 bases identical to TRBD2. The CDR3 covers 16 residues. V trimming: 0 bases; J trimming: 5 bases; junction bases outside the gene matches: 5. Germline V gene lookup returns CDR1 SGHDN and CDR2 FVKESK. CDR3 sequence: CASSQDRLAGTGELFF. The CDR3 coding sequence is TGTGCCAGCAGCCAAGATCGGCTAGCGGGTACCGGGGAGCTGTTTTTT.

This clonotype was seen many times. This CDR3 reads CAIRPGQGIETQYF. The CDR3 bases are TGTGCCATCAGACCGGGACAGGGGATCGAGACCCAGTACTTC. The rearrangement links TRBV10-3 to TRBJ2-5; the match to TRBD1 covers 10 bases. Germline CDR1 and CDR2: ENHRY and SYGVKD. The junction had 6 bases not matched to a gene; V was cut back by 6 bases and J by 5 bases. The CDR3 covers 14 residues.

Regarding this clonotype: A much larger clonotype is one base distant, so this may be a read error. The chain has TRBV15 and TRBJ2-4; possibly TRBD1 for D (7 bases). Germline loops: CDR1 LNHNV, CDR2 YYDKDF (reference sequence). This CDR3 is 14 amino acids long. This CDR3 is CATSREGQFLGEDF. The CDR3 DNA sequence: TGTGCCACCAGCAGAGAGGGACAGTTCCTCGGGGAGGACTTC.

This clonotype was detected ten times or more. This chain joins TRBV10-3 and TRBJ1-1, with D tentatively TRBD1 (5 bases). The CDR3 loop spans 14 amino acids. CDR1 is ENHRY and CDR2 is SYGVKD in the germline V gene. The germline V and J ends were trimmed by 2 bases and 0 bases, with 7 bases remaining between them. The CDR3 DNA follows: TGTGCCATCAGTGAGGGGACTTTGAACACTGAAGCTTTCTTT. It encodes CAISEGTLNTEAFF.

This clonotype appeared a few times. The CDR3: CAWSVMRRNYGYTF. CDR3 bases: TGTGCCTGGAGTGTAATGCGTCGGAACTATGGCTACACCTTC. This chain joins TRBV30 and TRBJ1-2; D is unresolved. The CDR3 extends over 14 amino acids. V lost 0 bases to trimming and J lost 2 bases, with 10 bases between them. CDR1 GTSNPN and CDR2 SVGIG come from the germline V gene (reference sequence).

This clonotype came up many times. CDR3: CASSQANMGLNNSPLHF. Here the CDR3 DNA reads TGCGCCAGCAGCCAAGCTAACATGGGGTTAAATAATTCACCCCTCCACTTT. The chain couples TRBV4-1 to TRBJ1-6, with D unclear. Trimming took off 1 base at V and 5 bases at J, with 15 bases between the two ends. This CDR3 comprises 17 residues. CDR1 MGHRA and CDR2 YSYEKL come from the germline V gene.

The table lists this clonotype with many counts. The gene calls are TRBV6-1 and TRBJ1-6, with a weak D call TRBD1 (6 bases). The CDR3 runs to 13 residues. Per germline, CDR1 MNHNS and CDR2 SASEGT. V was cut by 7 bases and J by 6 bases, with 10 bases left in between. The DNA for the CDR3 is TGTGCCAGCATTGGGGACATTAATTCACCCCTCCACTTT. Translation: CASIGDINSPLHF.

This clonotype was recorded many times. V is TRBV9 and J is TRBJ1-6, with a tentative D call TRBD1 (6 bases). Germline lookup yields CDR1 SGDLS and CDR2 YYNGEE. This CDR3 has 15 amino acids. V shed 0 bases and J shed 7 bases, with 11 bases lying between them. CDR3 DNA: TGTGCCAGCAGCGTAGACGGACAGCAAAATTCACCCCTCCACTTT. This translates into CASSVDGQQNSPLHF.

This clonotype was seen a handful of times. The CDR3 is CASSESAERWGYTF. The DNA of the CDR3 is TGTGCCAGCAGTGAATCGGCCGAGAGGTGGGGCTACACCTTC. This rearrangement joins TRBV25-1 to TRBJ1-2; D is uncertain. Germline values: CDR1 MGHDK, CDR2 SYGVNS. V was shortened by 1 base and J by 8 bases, with 14 bases between the two germline ends. This CDR3 has 14 amino acids.

This clonotype was counted ten times or more. The genes are TRBV28 and TRBJ2-7; 7 positions agree with TRBD2. Losses at the gene ends were 3 bases for V and 6 bases for J; bases not matched to a gene: 8. Per germline, CDR1 MDHEN and CDR2 SYDVKM. This CDR3 is 14 amino acids long. The CDR3 sequence: CASSLAGESGEQYF. The CDR3 DNA is TGTGCCAGCAGTTTGGCGGGAGAATCAGGCGAGCAGTACTTC.

This clonotype came up many times. This rearrangement joins TRBV28 to TRBJ2-7; 7 bases match TRBD1. The V gene end was trimmed by 6 bases and the J gene end by 0 bases; junction bases not matched to a gene: 2. The CDR3 is made up of 13 amino acids. Germline CDR1 and CDR2: MDHEN and SYDVKM. The CDR3, as DNA: TGTGCCAGCAGAGGGACAGCCTCCTACGAGCAGTACGTC. Translating gives CASRGTASYEQYV.

The chain links TRBV19 to TRBJ1-5; D is possibly TRBD1 (5 bases). Germline loops: CDR1 LNHDA, CDR2 SQIVND (reference sequence). The CDR3 loop spans 13 amino acids. V shed 9 bases and J shed 7 bases, with 16 bases lying between them. Here the CDR3 reads CASTQDILQPQHF. The CDR3 DNA reads as TGTGCCAGCACTCAGGACATTTTGCAGCCCCAGCATTTT.

The chain joins TRBV10-3 to TRBJ2-2, with TRBD2 matching over 8 bases. Losses at the gene ends were 6 bases for V and 3 bases for J; bases not matched to a gene: 6. Germline CDR1 ENHRY, CDR2 SYGVKD. This CDR3 has 15 residues. In DNA form, the CDR3 reads TGTGCCATCAGCCCCGCGGGAGGCGACACCGGGGAGCTGTTTTTT. Its translation: CAISPAGGDTGELFF.

Many counts were recorded for this clonotype. The chain is built from TRBV2 and TRBJ1-4; 7 bases are a match to TRBD1. This CDR3 spans 14 amino acids. The germline gives CDR1 SNHLY, CDR2 FYNNEI. The trim removed 8 bases at V and 8 bases at J, leaving 11 bases unmatched. The CDR3 nucleotides read TGTGCCAGCCAGGGGGTGTCCAATGGGGAAAAACTGTTTTTT. Protein sequence: CASQGVSNGEKLFF.

The chain has TRBV6-2 or TRBV6-3 and TRBJ2-2; TRBD2 matches at 13 bases. V gave up 6 bases and J gave up 0 bases; unmatched junction bases: 1. The CDR3 sequence is 16 residues long. The germline gives CDR1 MNHEY, CDR2 SVGEGT. The CDR3 region has the DNA TGTGCCAGCAGCGGACTAGCGGGGGCGAACACCGGGGAGCTGTTTTTT. Protein sequence: CASSGLAGANTGELFF.

This clonotype was recorded many times. The chain is built from TRBV28 and TRBJ2-5; 11 positions match TRBD1. The germline V gene encodes CDR1 MDHEN and CDR2 SYDVKM. This CDR3 has 16 amino acids. The V and J ends lost 7 bases and 5 bases, in that order; junction bases with no gene match: 12. CDR3 region: CASTSLGQGAKETQYF. The CDR3 nucleotides are TGTGCCAGCACTTCCCTCGGACAGGGGGCGAAGGAGACCCAGTACTTC.

The chain links TRBV30 to TRBJ1-5; D is uncertain. The CDR3 loop spans 13 amino acids. The germline V and J ends were trimmed by 5 bases and 0 bases, with 8 bases remaining between them. Germline CDR1 is GTSNPN and CDR2 is SVGIG (reference sequence). For the CDR3, the DNA is TGTGCCTGGGGGCCGGATAGCAATCAGCCCCAGCATTTT. Residues: CAWGPDSNQPQHF.

This chain links TRBV15 with TRBJ2-7; perhaps TRBD1 as D (6 bases). The CDR3 runs to 14 residues. Germline CDR1 reads LNHNV; CDR2 reads YYDKDF (reference sequence). V was trimmed by 0 bases and J by 4 bases, leaving 10 bases between them. CDR3 in DNA: TGTGCCACCAGCAGAGAACAGGGTTCATACGAGCAGTACGTC. Protein product: CATSREQGSYEQYV.

This clonotype occurred many times. This chain links TRBV5-1 with TRBJ1-6; 7 positions match TRBD1. This CDR3 has 16 amino acids. V dropped 4 bases and J dropped 4; count of bases not matched to a gene: 8. Germline CDR1 is SGHRS and CDR2 is YFSETQ. This CDR3 is CASSLTTGEYNSPLHF. The CDR3 DNA reads TGCGCCAGCAGCCTTACTACAGGGGAATATAATTCACCCCTCCACTTT.

This clonotype has ten or more counts. V is TRBV7-2 and J is TRBJ2-5, with 7 bases matching TRBD1. This CDR3 spans 15 amino acids. Germline V gene data show CDR1 as SGHTA and CDR2 as FQGNSA. J lost 4 bases, V lost 3 bases, and 8 bases had no gene match. CDR3 in DNA: TGTGCCAGCAGCTTTTCCGGGACAGTCCTAGAGACCCAGTACTTC. Amino acid sequence: CASSFSGTVLETQYF. The full variable domain, completed using reference TRBV7-2 and TRBJ2-5, is GAGVSQSPSNKVTEKGKDVELRCDPISGHTALYWYRQSLGQGLEFLIYFQGNSAPDKSGLPSDRFSAERTGGSVSTLTIQRTQQEDSAVYLCASSFSGTVLETQYFGPGTRLLVL.